There are a few counts of the clone carrying this T cell receptor (beta chain). What it binds is unknown. The authors prepared the TCRbeta library with unique molecular identifiers. TCRdb processed the PCR reads anew with MiXCR; each CDR3 protein has one entry. The data show hundreds of thousands of distinct CDR3 sequences, with roughly 17% seen just once and 29% held by the top ten. These data come from a study of T-cell reconstitution after alpha-beta-depleted transplantation in children. Trimming took off 0 bases at V and 9 bases at J, with 15 bases between the two ends. The CDR3 has 14 amino acids. Germline assignment: CDR1 LGHDT and CDR2 YNNKEL (reference sequence). Study-wide results and caveats: Counts and diversity of T cells one year after transplant came mostly from newly produced T cells. From surviving recipient T cells and thymic progenitors came the high day-60 TCRbeta diversity observed in some patients. Reported findings indicate that, about two months after transplant, alpha-beta T cells came from several hundred expanded clones, which were derived from non-depleted graft cells.

The starting material was PBMCs, mostly from graft donor cells, obtained 360 days after TCRalphabeta/CD19-depleted stem cell transplant. This sequence originates from a boy under two years old who had a stem cell transplant for Wiskott-Aldrich syndrome, so the T cells may come from the graft donor. The chain couples TRBV3-1 to TRBJ2-7; D is perhaps TRBD2 (6 bases). The CDR3 reads CASSQEGGGLGQYF. CDR3 sequence (DNA): TGTGCCAGCAGCCAAGAAGGCGGAGGGCTGGGGCAGTACTTC.